One sample yielded the 15 T cell receptor beta chains listed below, sequenced in a study of resident and recirculating memory T cells in vitiligo. The repertoire was sequenced with immunoSEQ multiplex PCR; TCRdb's copy has only in-frame clones and lacks some. The sample has 65,000 to 80,000 clones, about 90% seen once. The sequencing sample was made of blood. These receptors were taken from a male donor with vitiligo.

This chain links TRBV27 with TRBJ2-1, with D perhaps TRBD2 (7 bases). Germline V CDR1 and CDR2: MNHEY, SMNVEV (reference sequence). The V end lost 3 bases, the J end lost 5 bases, and 23 bases lay between the germline ends. The CDR3 runs 18 residues. The CDR3 DNA follows: TGTGCCAGCAGTTTGCGGGGGCGTAGGGGGAGGAGCAACAATGAGCAGTTCTTC. Its translation: CASSLRGRRGRSNNEQFF.

J is TRBJ2-3 and V is TRBV4-3, with TRBD1 matching 9 bases. V dropped 0 bases and J dropped 6; count of bases not matched to a gene: 7. The CDR3 is made up of 16 amino acids. The V gene's germline CDR1 is LGHNA and CDR2 YSLEER. Here the CDR3 DNA reads TGCGCCAGCAGCCAAGAATACAGGGGGCAGGCGGATACGCAGTATTTT. The encoded protein is CASSQEYRGQADTQYF.

The rearrangement links TRBV18 to TRBJ1-4; no reliable D call. In germline, CDR1 is KGHSH, CDR2 LQKENI. The CDR3 is 14 residues long. V lost 3 bases and J 8 bases, leaving 13 bases between the germline ends. The CDR3, as DNA: TGTGCCAGCTCACCCTTTAAAGCGGGAGAAAAACTGTTTTTT. Translation: CASSPFKAGEKLFF.

The gene calls are TRBV19 and TRBJ1-5; tentative D call: TRBD1 (5 bases). V lost 7 bases, J lost 0 bases, and 22 bases lay in between. Germline-derived CDR1 and CDR2 are LNHDA and SQIVND (reference sequence). The CDR3 sequence is 18 residues long. The CDR3 nucleotides read TGTGCCAGTAAGCATGCTCCTCTGTTCGGGGGTAGCAATCAGCCCCAGCATTTT. Its protein is CASKHAPLFGGSNQPQHF.

The rearrangement uses TRBV5-6 and TRBJ1-1; tentative D call: TRBD1 (5 bases). The ends were cut back, 3 bases at V and 4 bases at J, with 19 bases in the middle. The germline gives CDR1 SGHDT, CDR2 YYEEEE. This CDR3 is built from 16 residues. CDR3 loop: CASSSLGGAVSTEAFF. The CDR3 DNA reads as TGTGCCAGCAGCTCTCTCGGGGGAGCAGTTAGCACTGAAGCTTTCTTT.

The V call is TRBV28, the J call TRBJ1-2; 12 bases map to TRBD1. The V gene's germline CDR1 is MDHEN and CDR2 SYDVKM. With 2 bases clipped from V and 6 bases from J, the junction kept 1 base outside the gene matches. CDR3 length: 14 amino acids. CDR3 in amino acids: CASSLRDRGHGYTF. The CDR3 region has the DNA TGTGCCAGCAGTTTACGGGACAGGGGGCATGGCTACACCTTC.

J is TRBJ2-3 and V is TRBV2, with TRBD2 matching 9 bases. Germline CDR1 SNHLY, CDR2 FYNNEI. CDR3 size: 16 residues. Trimming at V came to 7 bases and at J to 6 bases, leaving 14 bases not matched to a gene. This chain's CDR3 is CASTLAGEGGADTQYF. The DNA for the CDR3 is TGTGCCAGCACTTTAGCGGGAGAGGGCGGGGCGGATACGCAGTATTTT.

The V call is TRBV5-1, the J call TRBJ2-7, with 7 bases aligning to TRBD1. The V and J ends lost 4 bases and 3 bases, in that order; junction bases with no gene match: 7. The CDR3 is 14 residues long. Looked up from germline, CDR1 is SGHRS and CDR2 is YFSETQ. The CDR3 DNA reads as TGCGCCAGCAGCGGTGGGGACAGCCGCTACGAGCAGTACTTC. Its translation is CASSGGDSRYEQYF.

The chain couples TRBV25-1 to TRBJ1-1; D possibly corresponds to TRBD1 (5 bases). The length of the CDR3 is 14 residues. The germline CDR1 and CDR2 sequences are MGHDK and SYGVNS. V lost 5 bases, J lost 4 bases, and 14 bases lay in between. The CDR3 sequence: CASSPGGRGTEAFF. CDR3 in DNA: TGTGCCAGCAGTCCCGGGGGACGGGGCACTGAAGCTTTCTTT.

The rearrangement joins TRBV13 to TRBJ2-2; a possible D gene is TRBD2 (6 bases). Germline assignment: CDR1 PRHDT and CDR2 FYEKMQ (reference sequence). Trimming left V 8 bases short and J 1 base short, with 14 bases between. The CDR3 length is 15 residues. As DNA, the CDR3 is TGTGCCAGCGTACCCGGGACTCAGAACACCGGGGAGCTGTTTTTT. It is translated as CASVPGTQNTGELFF.

The chain has TRBV7-8 and TRBJ2-7, with 13 bases identical to TRBD2. Germline CDR1 and CDR2: SGHVS and FQNEAQ. After removal of 3 bases from V and 1 base from J, the junction contained 0 bases not matched to a gene. There are 15 residues in the CDR3. CDR3: CASSLGLAGSYEQYF. The CDR3 coding sequence is TGTGCCAGCAGCTTGGGACTAGCGGGATCCTACGAGCAGTACTTC.

V is TRBV30 and J is TRBJ2-1, with TRBD2 as a possible D gene (5 bases). The CDR3 covers 10 residues. Germline values: CDR1 GTSNPN, CDR2 SVGIG (reference sequence). The CDR3 bases are TGTGGGGCGGGTACCAATGAGCAGTTCTTC. This codes for CGAGTNEQFF.

The chain recombines TRBV6-5 with TRBJ1-1; 7 bases agree with TRBD1. This CDR3 region has 14 residues. Per the germline V gene, CDR1 is MNHEY and CDR2 is SVGAGI. With 5 bases clipped from V and 5 bases from J, the junction kept 8 bases outside the gene matches. CDR3 amino acids: CASSTLQGGTEAFF. CDR3 DNA: TGTGCCAGCAGTACCCTCCAGGGGGGAACTGAAGCTTTCTTT.

This clone was picked up a small number of times. The chain employs TRBV19 and TRBJ1-4; 8 bases agree with TRBD1. The length of the CDR3 is 17 residues. Trimming at V came to 10 bases and at J to 0 bases, leaving 13 bases not matched to a gene. CDR1 is LNHDA and CDR2 is SQIVND in the germline V gene (reference sequence). The DNA of the CDR3 is TGTGCCATCCTGGACAGGGCAGGCCCCTCAACTAATGAAAAACTGTTTTTT. This gives the protein CAILDRAGPSTNEKLFF.

The V call is TRBV28, the J call TRBJ2-7, with TRBD2 as a possible D gene (6 bases). This CDR3 spans 18 amino acids. With 5 bases removed from V and 2 bases from J, the gap between germline ends came to 25 bases. Germline V gives CDR1 MDHEN, CDR2 SYDVKM. CDR3 in DNA: TGTGCCAGCAGTCCTTCGGCAGGGTATAGCGGAGGGACCTACGAGCAGTACTTC. Translated: CASSPSAGYSGGTYEQYF.